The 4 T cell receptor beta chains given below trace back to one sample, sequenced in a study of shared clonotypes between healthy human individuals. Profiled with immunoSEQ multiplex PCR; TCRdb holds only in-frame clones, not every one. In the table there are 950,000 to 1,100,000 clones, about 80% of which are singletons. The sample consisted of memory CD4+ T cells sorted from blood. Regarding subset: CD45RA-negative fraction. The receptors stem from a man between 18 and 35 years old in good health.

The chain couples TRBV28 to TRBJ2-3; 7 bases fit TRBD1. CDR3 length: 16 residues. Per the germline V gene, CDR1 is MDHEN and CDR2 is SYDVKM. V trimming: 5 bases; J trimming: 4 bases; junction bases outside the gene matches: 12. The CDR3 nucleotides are TGTGCCAGCAGTCACCCCTCCCGACAGGGCCCAGATACGCAGTATTTT. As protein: CASSHPSRQGPDTQYF.

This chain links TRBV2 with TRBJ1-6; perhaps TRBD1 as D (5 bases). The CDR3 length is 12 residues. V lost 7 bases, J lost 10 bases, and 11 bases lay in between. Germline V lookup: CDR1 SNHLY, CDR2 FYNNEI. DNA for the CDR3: TGTGCCAGCACAGGGACGAGATCACCCCTCCACTTT. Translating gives CASTGTRSPLHF. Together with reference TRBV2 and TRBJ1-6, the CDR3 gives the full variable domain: EPEVTQTPSHQVTQMGQEVILRCVPISNHLYFYWYRQILGQKVEFLVSFYNNEISEKSEIFDDQFSVERPDGSNFTLKIRSTKLEDSAMYFCASTGTRSPLHFGNGTRLTVT.

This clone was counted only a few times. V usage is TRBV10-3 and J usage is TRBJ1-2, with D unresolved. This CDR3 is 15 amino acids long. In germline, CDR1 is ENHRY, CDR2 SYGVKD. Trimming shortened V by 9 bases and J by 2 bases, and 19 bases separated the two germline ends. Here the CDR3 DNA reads TGTGCCATGAAAGAGGGCTTGGCCCTAAACTATGGCTACACCTTC. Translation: CAMKEGLALNYGYTF.

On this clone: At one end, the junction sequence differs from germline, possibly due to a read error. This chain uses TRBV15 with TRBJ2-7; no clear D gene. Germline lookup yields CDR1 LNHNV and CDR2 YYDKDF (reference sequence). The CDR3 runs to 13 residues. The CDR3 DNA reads TGTGCCACCAGCCGAGACCTTCTCGGCGAGCAGTACTTC. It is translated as CATSRDLLGEQYF.